This record looks at one TCR beta chain sequence and its context. The CDR3 covers 14 residues. Germline V gene sequence: CDR1 SGHNT, CDR2 YYREEE (reference sequence). After removal of 7 bases from V and 0 bases from J, the junction contained 6 bases not matched to a gene. The record originates from a study of blood T cell repertoires in COVID-19. Background on the study: The samples span acute and convalescent COVID-19 from the United States, Italy and Spain.

Measured with immunoSEQ multiplex PCR; TCRdb has only the in-frame clones, and not every one. The table shows around 360,000 clones, with 87% occurring only once. The chain joins TRBV5-4 to TRBJ2-7; TRBD1 matches 8 bases. Sequencing used PBMCs or T cells enriched from blood (not recorded which). This clonotype originated in a woman in her 30s who had recovered from COVID-19. In DNA form, the CDR3 reads TGTGCCAGCGCACGACAGGGGCCCTCCTACGAGCAGTACTTC. Translating it yields CASARQGPSYEQYF.